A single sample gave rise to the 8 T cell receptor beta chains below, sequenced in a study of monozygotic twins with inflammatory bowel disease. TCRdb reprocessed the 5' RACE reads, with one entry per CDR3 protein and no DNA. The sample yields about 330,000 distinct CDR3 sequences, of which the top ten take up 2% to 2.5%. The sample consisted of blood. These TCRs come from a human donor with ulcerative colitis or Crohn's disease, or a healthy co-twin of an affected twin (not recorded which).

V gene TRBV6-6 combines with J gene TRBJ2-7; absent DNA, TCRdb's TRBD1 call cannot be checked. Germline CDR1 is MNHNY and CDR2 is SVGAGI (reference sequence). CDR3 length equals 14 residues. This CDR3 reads CASSYPGSEYEQYF.

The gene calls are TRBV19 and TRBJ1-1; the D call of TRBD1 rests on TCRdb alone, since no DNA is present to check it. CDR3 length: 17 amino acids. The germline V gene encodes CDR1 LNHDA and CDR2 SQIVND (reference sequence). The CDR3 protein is CASSSQGTVTQKTEAFF.

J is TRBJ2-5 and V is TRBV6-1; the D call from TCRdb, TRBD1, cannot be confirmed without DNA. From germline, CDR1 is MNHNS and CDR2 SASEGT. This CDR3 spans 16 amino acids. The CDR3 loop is CASSPGRQTTQETQYF.

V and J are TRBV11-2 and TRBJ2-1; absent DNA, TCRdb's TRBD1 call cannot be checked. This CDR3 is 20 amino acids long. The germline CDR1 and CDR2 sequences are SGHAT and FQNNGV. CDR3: CASSLHAGGQVPSSYNEQFF.

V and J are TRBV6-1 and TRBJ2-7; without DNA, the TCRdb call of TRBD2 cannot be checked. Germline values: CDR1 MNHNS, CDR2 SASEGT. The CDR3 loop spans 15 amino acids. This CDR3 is CASSRSQRETYEQYF.

The CDR3: CSAREGLGTDIQYF. The rearrangement uses TRBV20-1 and TRBJ2-4. This CDR3 comprises 14 residues. Germline CDR1 is DFQATT and CDR2 is SNEGSKA (reference sequence).

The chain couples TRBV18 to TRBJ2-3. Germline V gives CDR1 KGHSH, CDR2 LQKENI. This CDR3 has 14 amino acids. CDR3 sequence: CASSPPDLTDTQYF.

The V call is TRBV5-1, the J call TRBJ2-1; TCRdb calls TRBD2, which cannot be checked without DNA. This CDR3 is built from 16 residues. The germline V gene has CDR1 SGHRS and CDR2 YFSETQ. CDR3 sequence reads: CASSLASLAGYNEQFF.